The present entry profiles one T cell receptor (beta chain) with its context. With a much larger clone just one base away, this may be a read error. The sample is drawn from a study of T cells in Graves' hyperthyroidism and ophthalmopathy. From RNA transcripts, TCR beta CDR3 regions were amplified. In the first-round RT-PCR of the TCR CDR3, the HTBI primer set was used. MiXCR was run by TCRdb on the multiplex PCR reads, yielding one entry per CDR3 protein. This table has some 620,000 distinct CDR3 sequences, roughly 17% appearing once. With 7 bases removed from V and 5 bases from J, the gap between germline ends came to 20 bases. This CDR3 has 15 amino acids. From germline, CDR1 is MNHNS and CDR2 SASEGT.

The V gene is TRBV6-1, the J gene TRBJ1-2; D is ambiguous. This TCR was sampled from a woman aged 25 to 39 with Graves' hyperthyroidism. The sequenced sample consisted of blood. Here the CDR3 DNA reads TGTGCCAGCAAACCCATAGTACAGCGCCGGTATGGCTACACCTTC. It translates to CASKPIVQRRYGYTF.